Following are 18 T cell receptor beta chains from one sample sequenced in a study of cytomegalovirus exposure and HLA in healthy donors. The primer mix had 60 Vbeta and 13 Jbeta primers. Clones were sequenced by immunoSEQ multiplex PCR, and TCRdb holds only the in-frame ones, with some missing. The repertoire table contains 55,000 or so clones. The specimen was PBMCs. Receptors were obtained from a young woman in good health and CMV-seropositive.

This clone is deemed medium-sized by its frequency. The chain couples TRBV27 to TRBJ2-7, with TRBD1 as a possible D gene (6 bases). Germline CDR1 reads MNHEY; CDR2 reads SMNVEV (reference sequence). The CDR3 length is 13 residues. V lost 2 bases and J lost 3, with 8 bases in between. As DNA, the CDR3 is TGTGCCAGCAGTTTAACGGACAGCTACGAGCAGTACTTC. It codes for CASSLTDSYEQYF.

The chain recombines TRBV6-5 with TRBJ2-7; TRBD1 agrees at 7 bases. The CDR3 totals 12 residues. Germline loops: CDR1 MNHEY, CDR2 SVGAGI. The V segment lost 8 bases and the J segment 4 bases; nucleotides outside the gene matches: 5. The CDR3 reads CASSDRIYEQYF. The CDR3 region has the DNA TGTGCCAGCTCGGACAGGATTTACGAGCAGTACTTC.

This chain links TRBV5-1 with TRBJ2-1; 13 bases line up with TRBD2. V dropped 3 bases and J dropped 7; count of bases not matched to a gene: 7. CDR1 SGHRS and CDR2 YFSETQ come from the germline V gene. This CDR3 comprises 16 residues. The CDR3 region is CASSSIGLAGANEQFF. For the CDR3, the DNA is TGCGCCAGCAGCTCTATCGGACTAGCGGGGGCTAATGAGCAGTTCTTC. The full variable domain, rest sourced from reference TRBV5-1 and TRBJ2-1, is KAGVTQTPRYLIKTRGQQVTLSCSPISGHRSVSWYQQTPGQGLQFLFEYFSETQRNKGNFPGRFSGRQFSNSRSEMNVSTLELGDSALYLCASSSIGLAGANEQFFGPGTRLTVL.

The chain links TRBV4-2 to TRBJ2-7; D is undetermined. The CDR3 runs to 12 residues. V lost 3 bases to trimming and J lost 6 bases, with 9 bases between them. From germline, CDR1 is LGHNA and CDR2 YNFKEQ. The CDR3 reads CASSHLPGEQYF. In DNA form, the CDR3 reads TGTGCCAGCAGCCATCTCCCCGGCGAGCAGTACTTC.

The gene calls are TRBV2 and TRBJ2-2; D is undetermined. This CDR3 has 13 amino acids. The germline V gene encodes CDR1 SNHLY and CDR2 FYNNEI. Trimming cost V 6 bases and J 7 bases, with 12 bases left between them. This CDR3 is CASSAVPGGELFF. CDR3 DNA: TGTGCCAGCAGCGCCGTCCCCGGCGGGGAGCTGTTTTTT.

The chain couples TRBV6-1 to TRBJ1-2, with D hard to call. Trimming took off 2 bases at V and 7 bases at J, with 11 bases between the two ends. CDR1 is MNHNS and CDR2 is SASEGT in the germline V gene. CDR3 size: 13 residues. CDR3 sequence reads: CASSETGLAGYTF. The CDR3 DNA sequence: TGTGCCAGCAGTGAAACCGGTCTCGCTGGCTACACCTTC.

The J gene is TRBJ1-2, the V gene TRBV25-1, with D possibly matching TRBD1 (6 bases). V lost 6 bases and J lost 4, with 15 bases in between. Germline-derived CDR1 and CDR2 are MGHDK and SYGVNS. The CDR3 totals 14 residues. The CDR3 DNA is TGTGCCAGCAGAGCGGACAGTACCATCTATGGCTACACCTTC. Translating gives CASRADSTIYGYTF.

For the CDR3, the DNA is TGTGCCAGCTCACCTTCCGGGACAGGACTGGACACCTTC. Protein product: CASSPSGTGLDTF. The chain couples TRBV18 to TRBJ1-2; the match to TRBD1 covers 8 bases. In germline, CDR1 is KGHSH, CDR2 LQKENI. This CDR3 spans 13 amino acids. J lost 12 bases, V lost 3 bases, and 9 bases had no gene match.

This chain joins TRBV30 and TRBJ2-1, with D possibly being TRBD1 (6 bases). V dropped 5 bases and J dropped 3 bases, with 11 bases sitting between them. Germline CDR1 reads GTSNPN; CDR2 reads SVGIG (reference sequence). The CDR3 contains 13 residues. The CDR3 reads CAWDTRGYNEQFF. In DNA form, the CDR3 reads TGTGCCTGGGACACCAGGGGCTACAATGAGCAGTTCTTC.

The CDR3 region has the DNA TGTGCCAGCAGTCCGACCCTAGCGGGAGTGGCCGGGGAGCTGTTTTTT. This sequence encodes CASSPTLAGVAGELFF. The chain carries TRBV2 and TRBJ2-2; 10 nucleotides align to TRBD2. The CDR3 spans 16 residues. The trim removed 5 bases at V and 6 bases at J, leaving 9 bases unmatched. Germline V CDR1 and CDR2: SNHLY, FYNNEI. The full variable domain, with the rest looked up from reference TRBV2 and TRBJ2-2, is EPEVTQTPSHQVTQMGQEVILRCVPISNHLYFYWYRQILGQKVEFLVSFYNNEISEKSEIFDDQFSVERPDGSNFTLKIRSTKLEDSAMYFCASSPTLAGVAGELFFGEGSRLTVL.

V is TRBV9 and J is TRBJ2-1; 10 nucleotides align to TRBD2. Per germline, CDR1 SGDLS and CDR2 YYNGEE. Unmatched junction bases numbered 1, after V lost 4 bases and J lost 0 bases. CDR3 size: 15 residues. DNA of the CDR3: TGTGCCAGCAGCCCTAGCGGGAGCTCCTACAATGAGCAGTTCTTC. Its translation is CASSPSGSSYNEQFF.

The chain uses TRBV15 and TRBJ2-1, with 10 positions matching TRBD2. CDR3 size: 15 residues. The germline gives CDR1 LNHNV, CDR2 YYDKDF (reference sequence). Germline trimming cut 3 bases from V and 4 bases from J; bases unmatched to any gene: 3. Here the CDR3 DNA reads TGTGCCACCAGCAGTAGCGGGGGGACTTACAATGAGCAGTTCTTC. Protein product: CATSSSGGTYNEQFF.

V gene TRBV13 combines with J gene TRBJ2-7; 8 bases match TRBD2. Germline V gene data show CDR1 as PRHDT and CDR2 as FYEKMQ (reference sequence). With V trimmed by 5 bases and J by 0 bases, 3 bases remained unmatched. This CDR3 is 14 amino acids long. The CDR3 DNA reads TGTGCCAGCAGCACGACTAGCGACTCCTACGAGCAGTACTTC. Encoded protein: CASSTTSDSYEQYF.

V is TRBV4-2 and J is TRBJ1-6; D is unclear. This CDR3 comprises 15 residues. Germline V gene sequence: CDR1 LGHNA, CDR2 YNFKEQ. Trimming left V 3 bases short and J 6 bases short, with 12 bases between. The CDR3 here is CASSQSRESNSPLHF. CDR3 nucleotides: TGTGCCAGCAGCCAGAGCCGGGAATCTAATTCACCCCTCCACTTT.

CDR3 loop: CASSRLTGTGAIAKNIQYF. The DNA for the CDR3 is TGTGCCAGCTCTCGTTTAACCGGGACAGGGGCGATAGCCAAAAACATTCAGTACTTC. The chain uses TRBV18 and TRBJ2-4; 10 nucleotides align to TRBD1. The V and J ends lost 6 bases and 0 bases, in that order; junction bases with no gene match: 14. Germline assignment: CDR1 KGHSH and CDR2 LQKENI. This CDR3 has 19 residues.

The rearrangement joins TRBV30 to TRBJ1-1; TRBD1 is a possible D gene (6 bases). There are 13 residues in the CDR3. V lost 5 bases and J lost 2, with 12 bases in between. From germline, CDR1 is GTSNPN and CDR2 SVGIG (reference sequence). Here the CDR3 reads CAWVLQGNTEAFF. In DNA, the CDR3 is TGTGCCTGGGTCCTACAGGGAAACACTGAAGCTTTCTTT.

This chain joins TRBV5-1 and TRBJ2-2, with TRBD1 as a possible D gene (5 bases). Germline CDR1 and CDR2: SGHRS and YFSETQ. The CDR3 extends over 15 amino acids. Trimming stripped 4 bases from V and 6 bases from J, with 16 bases between. In DNA, the CDR3 is TGCGCCAGCAGCCTCAGAATTTCAGGGTCCGGGGAGCTGTTTTTT. Amino acid sequence: CASSLRISGSGELFF.

Comment on this clone: One junction end disagrees with the germline gene, perhaps due to a read error. The chain employs TRBV5-1 and TRBJ2-7, with D uncertain. The length of the CDR3 is 12 residues. Germline V gene data show CDR1 as SGHRS and CDR2 as YFSETQ. This chain's CDR3 is CASSLGYYEQHF. Written as DNA, the CDR3 is TGCGCCAGCAGCTTGGGGTACTACGAGCAGCACTTC.